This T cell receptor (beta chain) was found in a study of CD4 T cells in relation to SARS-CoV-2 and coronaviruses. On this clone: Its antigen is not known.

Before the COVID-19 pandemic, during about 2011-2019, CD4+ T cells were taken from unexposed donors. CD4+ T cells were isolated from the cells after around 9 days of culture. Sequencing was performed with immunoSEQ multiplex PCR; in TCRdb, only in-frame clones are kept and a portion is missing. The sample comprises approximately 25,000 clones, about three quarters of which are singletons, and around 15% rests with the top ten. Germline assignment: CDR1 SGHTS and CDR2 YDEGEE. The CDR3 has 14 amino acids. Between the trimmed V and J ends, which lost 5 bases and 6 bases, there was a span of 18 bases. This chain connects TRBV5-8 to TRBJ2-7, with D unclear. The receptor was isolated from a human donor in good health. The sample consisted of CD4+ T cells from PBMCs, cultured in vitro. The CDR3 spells CASRSRQAKTEQYF. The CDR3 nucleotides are TGTGCCAGCAGATCCCGGCAGGCAAAGACCGAGCAGTACTTC.